This T cell receptor beta chain was sequenced during a study of T cells in Graves' hyperthyroidism and ophthalmopathy. The CDR3 spans 14 residues. Germline assignment: CDR1 LGHNA and CDR2 YSLEER. V was cut by 1 base and J by 2 bases, with 9 bases left in between. This clonotype has more than one count but fewer than ten. RNA transcripts gave rise to amplified TCR beta CDR3 regions. In the first-round RT-PCR of the TCR CDR3, the HTBI primer set was used. TCRdb re-analysed the multiplex PCR reads in MiXCR, keeping a single row per CDR3 protein. The table lists a few hundred thousand distinct CDR3 sequences, 15% to 18% of them singletons, with about 7% in the top ten. Graves' hyperthyroidism without ophthalmopathy progression within 18 months was termed stable. Patients were aged 18 to 65, had disease duration under 2 months, and had newly diagnosed hyperthyroidism.

This chain connects TRBV4-3 to TRBJ2-7; weak D call: TRBD1 (5 bases). Sequences were obtained from blood. The origin of this receptor is a woman aged 25 to 39 with Graves' hyperthyroidism. CDR3 residues: CASSQVRQTYEQYF. The CDR3 DNA reads as TGCGCCAGCAGCCAAGTGCGACAGACCTACGAGCAGTACTTC.